This T cell receptor beta chain is from a study of T cells in localized non-small cell lung cancer. The protocol was immunoSEQ multiplex PCR, while the TCRdb copy is restricted to in-frame clones and leaves out a portion. The data hold fewer than 90,000 clones, with around 81% observed a single time. This receptor was obtained from a man between 40 and 70 years old with stage II squamous cell lung carcinoma. The material was PBMCs, obtained before any cancer treatment.

The CDR3, as DNA: TGTGCCAGCAGCTCACTAGCGGCCAGCGAGCAGTACTTC. It is translated as CASSSLAASEQYF. The chain is built from TRBV9 and TRBJ2-7; 8 nucleotides agree with TRBD2. Germline V gene data show CDR1 as SGDLS and CDR2 as YYNGEE. J gave up 6 bases and V 4 bases, and 6 bases lay outside the gene matches. This CDR3 has 13 residues.